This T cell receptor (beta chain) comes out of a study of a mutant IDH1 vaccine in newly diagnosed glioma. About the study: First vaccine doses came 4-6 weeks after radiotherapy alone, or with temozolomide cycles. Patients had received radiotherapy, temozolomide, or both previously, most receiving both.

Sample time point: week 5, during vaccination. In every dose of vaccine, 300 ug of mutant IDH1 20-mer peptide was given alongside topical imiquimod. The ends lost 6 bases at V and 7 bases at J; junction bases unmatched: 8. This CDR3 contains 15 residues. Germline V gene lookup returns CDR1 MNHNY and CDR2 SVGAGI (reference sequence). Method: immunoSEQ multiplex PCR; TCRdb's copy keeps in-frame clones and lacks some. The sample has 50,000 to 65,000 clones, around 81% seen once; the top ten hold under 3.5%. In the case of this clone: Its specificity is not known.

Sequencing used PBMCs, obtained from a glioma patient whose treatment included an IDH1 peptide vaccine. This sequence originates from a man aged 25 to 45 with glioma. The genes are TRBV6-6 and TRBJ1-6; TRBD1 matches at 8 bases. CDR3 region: CASRKRQGRNSPLHF. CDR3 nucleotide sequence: TGTGCCAGCAGGAAAAGACAGGGGCGGAATTCACCCCTCCACTTT.